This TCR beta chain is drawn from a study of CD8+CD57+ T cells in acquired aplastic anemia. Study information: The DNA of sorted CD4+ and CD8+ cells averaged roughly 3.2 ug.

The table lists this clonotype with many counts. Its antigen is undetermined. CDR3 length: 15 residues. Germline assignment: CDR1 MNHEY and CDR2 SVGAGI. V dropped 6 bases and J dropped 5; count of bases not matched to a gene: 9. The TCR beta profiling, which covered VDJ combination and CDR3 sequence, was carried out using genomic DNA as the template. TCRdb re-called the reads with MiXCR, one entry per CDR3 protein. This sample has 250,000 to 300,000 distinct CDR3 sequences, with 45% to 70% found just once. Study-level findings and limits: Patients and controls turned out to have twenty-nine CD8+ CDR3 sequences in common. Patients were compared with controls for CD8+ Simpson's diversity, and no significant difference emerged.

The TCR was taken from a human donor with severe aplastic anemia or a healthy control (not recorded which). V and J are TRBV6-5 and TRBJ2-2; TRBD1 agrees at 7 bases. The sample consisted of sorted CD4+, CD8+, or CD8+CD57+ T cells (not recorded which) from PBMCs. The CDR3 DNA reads TGTGCCAGCAGCTCACAAGGGGGCCGGACCGGGGAGCTGTTTTTT. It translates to CASSSQGGRTGELFF.